This entry concerns a single T cell receptor (beta chain). Its matching antigen is unknown. This specimen belongs to a study of shared clonotypes between healthy human individuals. Points from the study as a whole: Incomplete sequencing of sorted subsets was indicated by rarefaction despite large depth. Memory subsets generally showed lower estimated richness than naive subsets. Apart from blood, nothing was sampled; tissue repertoires likely differ.

CD8 cells classed as naive were CD45RO-negative and positively selected for CCR7, excluding terminally differentiated effector memory CD45RA+ cells. The assay was run at deep level. TCRdb keeps only in-frame clones here, not all; method: immunoSEQ multiplex PCR. The table records a few hundred thousand clones, around 95% of them present only once. The germline V gene encodes CDR1 MGHRA and CDR2 YSYEKL. The CDR3 consists of 13 residues. Deletions cut 4 bases from V and 2 bases from J, with 8 bases between. Input material: naive CD8+ T cells sorted from blood. The chain combines TRBV4-1 with TRBJ2-5; TRBD1 might be the D (6 bases). The TCR comes from a woman aged 25 to 39 in good health. Here the CDR3 DNA reads TGCGCCAGCAGCCTGGGACATCAAGAGACCCAGTACTTC. It yields the protein CASSLGHQETQYF.